This T cell receptor (beta chain) derives from a study of shared clonotypes between healthy human individuals. At the level of the study: The donors, a couple of women and a few men, were aged 18 to 49. The study, taken as a whole, reports: Naive subsets typically showed greater estimated richness than memory subsets.

There are 17 residues in the CDR3. Between the trimmed V and J ends, which lost 1 base and 6 bases, there was a span of 16 bases. CDR1 and CDR2 (germline): SGHVS, FQNEAQ. Repertoires were generated with immunoSEQ multiplex PCR, while TCRdb's copy carries only in-frame clones and drops some. The data hold millions of clones, with roughly 94% observed a single time. The naive CD8 subset, CD45RO-negative cells positively selected for CCR7, excluded terminally differentiated effector memory CD45RA+ cells. A word on this clone: Antigen: not known.

This TCR was recovered from a man between 18 and 29 years old in good health. Input material: naive CD8+ T cells sorted from blood. The chain employs TRBV7-8 and TRBJ1-6; TRBD1 might be the D (5 bases). CDR3 DNA sequence: TGTGCCAGCAGCTTAGTCGTAGGGGTCGGGAGTAATTCACCCCTCCACTTT. Its translation is CASSLVVGVGSNSPLHF.